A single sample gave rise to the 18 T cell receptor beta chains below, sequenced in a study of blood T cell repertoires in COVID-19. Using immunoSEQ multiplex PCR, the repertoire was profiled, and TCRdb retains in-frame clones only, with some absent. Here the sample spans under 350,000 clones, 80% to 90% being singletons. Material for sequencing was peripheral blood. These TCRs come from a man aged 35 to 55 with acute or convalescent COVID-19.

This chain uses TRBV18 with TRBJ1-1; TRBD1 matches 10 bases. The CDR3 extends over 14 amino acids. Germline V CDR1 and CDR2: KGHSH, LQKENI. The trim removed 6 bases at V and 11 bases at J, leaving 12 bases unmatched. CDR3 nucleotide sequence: TGTGCCAGCTCCCCATCTGGACAGGGGGTCCAGGCTTTCTTT. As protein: CASSPSGQGVQAFF. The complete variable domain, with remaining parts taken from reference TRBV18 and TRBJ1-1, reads NAGVMQNPRHLVRRRGQEARLRCSPMKGHSHVYWYRQLPEEGLKFMVYLQKENIIDESGMPKERFSAEFPKEGPSILRIQQVVRGDSAAYFCASSPSGQGVQAFFGQGTRLTVV.

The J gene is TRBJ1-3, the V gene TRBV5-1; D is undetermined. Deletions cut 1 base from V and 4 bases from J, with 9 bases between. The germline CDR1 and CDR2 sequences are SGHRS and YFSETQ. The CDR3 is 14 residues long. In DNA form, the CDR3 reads TGCGCCAGCAGCTTGATAGGACTCGGAAACACCATATATTTT. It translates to CASSLIGLGNTIYF.

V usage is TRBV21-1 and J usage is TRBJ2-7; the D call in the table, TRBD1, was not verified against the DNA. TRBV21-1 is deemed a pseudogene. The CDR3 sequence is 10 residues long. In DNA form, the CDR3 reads TGTGGCGACAGGGTCTACGAGCAGTACTTC. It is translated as CGDRVYEQYF.

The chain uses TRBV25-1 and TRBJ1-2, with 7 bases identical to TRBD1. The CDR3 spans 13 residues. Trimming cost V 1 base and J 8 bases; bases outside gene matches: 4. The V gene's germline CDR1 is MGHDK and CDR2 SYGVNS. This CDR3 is CASSESGQNGYTF. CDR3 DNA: TGTGCCAGCAGTGAATCGGGACAGAACGGCTACACCTTC.

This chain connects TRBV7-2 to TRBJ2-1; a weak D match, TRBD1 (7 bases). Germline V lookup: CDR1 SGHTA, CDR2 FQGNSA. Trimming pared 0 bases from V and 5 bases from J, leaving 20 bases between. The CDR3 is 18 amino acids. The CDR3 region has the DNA TGTGCCAGCAGCTTAGCCCCTGGGTACCAGGGGGGCCACAATGAGCAGTTCTTC. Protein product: CASSLAPGYQGGHNEQFF.

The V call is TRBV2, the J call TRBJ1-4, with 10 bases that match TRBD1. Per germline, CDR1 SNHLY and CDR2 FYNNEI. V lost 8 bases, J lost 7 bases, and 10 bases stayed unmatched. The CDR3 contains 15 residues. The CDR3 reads CASRYRTGGFEKLFF. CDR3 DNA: TGTGCCAGCCGTTACAGGACAGGGGGATTTGAAAAACTGTTTTTT.

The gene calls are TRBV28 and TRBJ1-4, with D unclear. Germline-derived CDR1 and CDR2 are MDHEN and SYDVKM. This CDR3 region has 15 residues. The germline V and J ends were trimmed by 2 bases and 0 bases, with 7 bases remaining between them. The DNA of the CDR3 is TGTGCCAGCAGTTTAGTTGGAGCAACTAATGAAAAACTGTTTTTT. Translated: CASSLVGATNEKLFF.

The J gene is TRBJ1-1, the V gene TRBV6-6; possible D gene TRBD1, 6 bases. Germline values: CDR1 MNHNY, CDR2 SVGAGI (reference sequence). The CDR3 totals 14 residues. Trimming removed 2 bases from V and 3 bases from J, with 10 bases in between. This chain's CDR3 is CASSYEGVYTEAFF. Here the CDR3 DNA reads TGTGCCAGCAGTTACGAGGGGGTCTACACTGAAGCTTTCTTT.

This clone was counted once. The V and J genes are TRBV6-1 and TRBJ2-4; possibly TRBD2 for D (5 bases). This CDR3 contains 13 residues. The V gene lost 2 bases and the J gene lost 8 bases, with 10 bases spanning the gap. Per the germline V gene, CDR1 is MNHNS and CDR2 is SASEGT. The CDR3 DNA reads TGTGCCAGCAGTGAATTAGGGAGTTACATTCAGTACTTC. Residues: CASSELGSYIQYF.

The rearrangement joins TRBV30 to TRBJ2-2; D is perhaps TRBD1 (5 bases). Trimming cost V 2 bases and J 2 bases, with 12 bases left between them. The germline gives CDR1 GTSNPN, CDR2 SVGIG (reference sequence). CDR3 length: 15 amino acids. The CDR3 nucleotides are TGTGCCTGGAGTAAATCAGACAGAAACACCGGGGAGCTGTTTTTT. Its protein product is CAWSKSDRNTGELFF.

The CDR3 DNA reads TGTGCCAGCAGCTTAGATATCCCCAGAAACACTGAAGCTTTCTTT. It translates to CASSLDIPRNTEAFF. The V gene is TRBV7-2, the J gene TRBJ1-1; D remains unclear. In germline, CDR1 is SGHTA, CDR2 FQGNSA. The CDR3 has 15 amino acids. V lost 1 base and J 2 bases, leaving 11 bases between the germline ends.

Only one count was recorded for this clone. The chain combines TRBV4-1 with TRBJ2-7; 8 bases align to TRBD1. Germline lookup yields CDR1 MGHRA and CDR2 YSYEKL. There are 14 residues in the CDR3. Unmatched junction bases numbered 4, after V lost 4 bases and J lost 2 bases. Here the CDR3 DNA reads TGCGCCAGCAGCCTACAGGGGGTCCCCTACGAGCAGTACTTC. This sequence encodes CASSLQGVPYEQYF.

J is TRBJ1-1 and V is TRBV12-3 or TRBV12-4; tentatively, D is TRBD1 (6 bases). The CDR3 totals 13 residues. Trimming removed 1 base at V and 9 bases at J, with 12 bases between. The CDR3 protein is CASSLDQGLKAFF. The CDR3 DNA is TGTGCCAGCAGTTTAGATCAGGGGCTTAAAGCTTTCTTT.

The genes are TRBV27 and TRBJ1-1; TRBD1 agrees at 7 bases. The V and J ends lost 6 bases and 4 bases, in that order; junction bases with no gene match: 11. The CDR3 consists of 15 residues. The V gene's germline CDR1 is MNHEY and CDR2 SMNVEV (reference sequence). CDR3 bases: TGTGCCAGCAGCTATTTCACTCAGGGGGGCACTGAAGCTTTCTTT. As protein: CASSYFTQGGTEAFF.

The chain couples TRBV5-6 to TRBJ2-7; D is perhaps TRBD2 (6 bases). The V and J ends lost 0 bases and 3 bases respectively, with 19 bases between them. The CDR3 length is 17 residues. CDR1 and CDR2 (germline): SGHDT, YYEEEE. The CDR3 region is CASSLASFGGFRYEQYF. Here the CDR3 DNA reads TGTGCCAGCAGCTTGGCTTCTTTCGGGGGATTCCGCTACGAGCAGTACTTC.

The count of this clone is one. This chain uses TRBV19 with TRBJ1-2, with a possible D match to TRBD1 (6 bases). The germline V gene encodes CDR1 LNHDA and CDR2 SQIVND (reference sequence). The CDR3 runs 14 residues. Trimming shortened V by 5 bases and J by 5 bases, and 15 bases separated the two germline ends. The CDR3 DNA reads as TGTGCCAGTAGTCCGGACAGACGTCGGTATGGCTACACCTTC. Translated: CASSPDRRRYGYTF.

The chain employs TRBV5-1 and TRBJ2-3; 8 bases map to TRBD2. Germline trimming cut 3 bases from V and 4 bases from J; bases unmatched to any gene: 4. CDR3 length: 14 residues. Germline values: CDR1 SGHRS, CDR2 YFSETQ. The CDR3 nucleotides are TGCGCCAGCAGCTCCGGGGGGGCCCCAGATACGCAGTATTTT. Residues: CASSSGGAPDTQYF.

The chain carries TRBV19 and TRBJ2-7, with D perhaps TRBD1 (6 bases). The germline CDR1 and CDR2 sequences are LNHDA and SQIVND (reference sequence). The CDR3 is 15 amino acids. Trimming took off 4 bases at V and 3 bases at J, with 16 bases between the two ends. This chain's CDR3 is CASSTVPGQFYEQYF. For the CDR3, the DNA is TGTGCCAGTAGTACAGTCCCGGGACAATTCTACGAGCAGTACTTC.